This T cell receptor beta chain is from a study of cytomegalovirus exposure and HLA in healthy donors (dated by TCRdb to about 2017). The study in broad terms: An earlier analysis of several hundred of the donors reported approximately 280 Gb of sequence data and 90 million to 120 million unique TCR beta sequences obtained from about 170 million T cells. About 280 gigabases of sequencing data and 78 million or so unique TCR sequences were included in an early release covering 500 to 750 HLA-typed donors. Of the approximately 400 genotyped donors, approximately 83% fell in the genetic ancestry cluster associated with self-reported Caucasian donors. The aim of the study was to test whether cataloging public T cell receptors could identify signatures of past pathogen exposure. The T cell repertoires of some 700 subjects were profiled by immunosequencing and related to cytomegalovirus serostatus. Besides the first cohort of around 700 subjects, a separate validation cohort made up of 120 different subjects was used. To predict cytomegalovirus infection status, the study brought together high-throughput TCR immunosequencing, statistical association of individual TCRs with disease status, and machine learning. In a later analysis, previously published TCR beta repertoires from 600 to 850 donors were re-analyzed and high-resolution HLA genotyping was added so that TCR occurrence patterns could be studied. Rather than using new phenotypic data, the later analysis identified candidate immune exposures from TCR beta sequences and from how often those sequences occurred across donors. To decide whether each TCR beta V gene segment behaved as functional or pseudogenic, an earlier analysis of approximately 590 of the donors relied on high-throughput TCR beta sequencing. Alongside the repertoire data, information on donor age, sex, ethnicity and CMV serostatus was compiled. Genome-wide SNP genotypes for about three fifths of the roughly 670 donors were used in a later genetic analysis, which treated that subset as a discovery cohort. Every discovery cohort repertoire had been produced on one sequencing platform. Class I and class II HLA loci were covered by the typing at four-digit resolution. Typing coverage differed by locus: A, B, C, DRB1 and DQB1 were typed in about 629-630 donors, DQA1 in around 500, DPA1 in 600 to 610, and DPB1 in 400 to 480. Four to six DR-DQ haplotypes were handled as single units for association and clustering, since linkage in the cohort was strong. On average, roughly 240,000 unique TCR beta nucleotide sequences were sequenced per donor among some 420 genotyped donors of the cohort, with around 19% of those sequences being non-productive. The research as a whole found: In an earlier analysis of roughly 560 of the donors, most TCR beta V segments were observed in productive rearrangements about 90% or about 30% of the time, broadly matching IMGT annotations. For the cohort, immune exposure information was limited to CMV serostatus. In both the original and validation cohorts, the classifier was reported to diagnose cytomegalovirus status with high specificity and sensitivity. Some IMGT-functional V segments, including TRBV6-2 and TRBV6-3, could not be told apart with the 87-base-pair reads, so those segments were excluded. In a later analysis, HLA-associated TCR beta chains showed more clonal expansion and lower generation probabilities than non-associated chains that were equally common. When HLA alleles, especially DR and DQ, strongly co-occurred, TCR associations were difficult to assign to individual alleles. Approximately 18 rarely observed V segments, including chromosome 9 orphons, were excluded from the earlier analysis of approximately 500 of the donors because counts were too low. Most TCR sequences were seen in very few donors, while some public TCRs were found in many individuals. A later analysis associated about 17,000 TCR beta sequences with specific HLA alleles at a false discovery rate of 0.05. Three of the identified cytomegalovirus-associated TCR beta chains were confirmed in vitro to be specific for cytomegalovirus antigens. The authors suggested that the approach could potentially be extended to other disease states and immunological phenotypes. Because some donors lacked HLA typing at each locus, the association tests relied only on the typed subset. In a later genetic analysis, fewer N-insertions in productive TCRs were reported among donors in an Asian-associated ancestry cluster than the approximately 670-donor mean. In a later analysis, several top co-occurrence clusters were reported to appear linked to parvovirus B19, influenza, CMV and Epstein-Barr virus. The study gave a list of over 150 TCR beta chains associated with cytomegalovirus. A further reported finding was that TCR beta sequences accurately predicted the HLA-A and HLA-B alleles for most subjects in the first cohort. This cohort had only TCR beta chains sequenced, and the lack of alpha or paired-chain data limited which features could be detected. Linkage disequilibrium might explain the correlated functional status among segregating V segments, but an unknown experimental factor could not be ruled out. Roughly uniform sequencing depth across donors was assumed in presence/absence analyses, although this assumption may not hold. In a later genetic analysis, a missense DCLRE1C variant was associated with V-gene and J-gene trimming of TCR beta chains, and the association was replicated in an independent cohort. In a later analysis, TCR association rates were found to vary across HLA loci, with the most associated TCRs seen for DRB1 alleles and the fewest for HLA-C alleles. A later analysis found that most CMV-associated TCR beta chains appeared HLA-restricted, with HLA associations seemingly driven largely by CMV exposure. A cluster of highly shared sequence variants was judged likely to represent a technical artifact of the sequencing pipeline.

The cohort consisted of 650 to 850 healthy bone marrow donors. At the time of sampling, all cohort members were nominally healthy, though unrecorded immune exposures were likely present. The donor tested CMV seropositive and was one of the 289 seropositive cohort members. A peripheral blood sample was provided by each donor, and peripheral blood mononuclear cells were used for TCR beta sequencing. Genomic DNA was extracted from the blood cell samples with the Qiagen DNeasy Blood Extraction Kit. Turning to this clone: Its recognized antigen is unknown. No base qualities exist here, and no much larger clone lies one base off it.

The library was made by the immunoSEQ multiplex PCR assay. The multiplex PCR relied on a mix of 60 forward primers for TCR Vbeta segments and 13 reverse primers for TCR Jbeta segments. Amplification of the CDR3 region of rearranged TCR beta genes was performed with a multiplex PCR assay on genomic DNA. The Illumina HiSeq System was used to sequence the amplified TCR beta libraries as 87-base-pair reads. In the paper's pipeline: A later analysis tallied 75 million to 95 million unique TCR beta chains across the approximately 670 repertoires, and about 12 million of those chains were shared by two or more donors. Raw reads were error-corrected and collapsed into unique sequences with a nearest-neighbor algorithm that merged closely related sequences to remove PCR and sequencing errors. Alignment of CDR3 sequences to IMGT reference sequences was used to assign V, D and J gene segments. For a sequence to be retained, a match of at least six nucleotides was required to both a V gene segment and a J gene segment. A rearrangement was called productive if the CDR3 had no stop codons and remained in frame with V and J, and every other rearrangement was called non-productive. CDR3 was defined by IMGT convention, running from the second conserved V-encoded cysteine to the conserved J-encoded phenylalanine. The earlier analysis of about 590 of the donors excluded sequences that lacked an unambiguous match to a single V gene segment. In an earlier analysis of a few hundred of the donors, V segments were called functional above 56.7% productive rearrangements and were called segregating when the between-donor standard deviation exceeded 5%. A statistical classification framework was developed to diagnose cytomegalovirus status using the catalog of TCR beta chain sequences. A later analysis assigned V and J genes by comparing TCR nucleotide sequences with IMGT/GENE-DB human TR gene sequences. Using the TCRdist pipeline, a later analysis assigned CDR3 sequences along with most-parsimonious VDJ recombination scenarios. In a later analysis, every TCR beta chain was defined by the combination of its CDR3 amino acid sequence and its V-gene family, and reads without a unique V-gene family were dropped. As a way to deal with suspected cross-contamination and a sequencing artifact, a later analysis dropped roughly 620 nucleotide sequences that were highly shared and had low generation probability. In a later analysis, a clonal expansion index for each public chain was calculated from normalized within-repertoire ranks of inferred template counts. Generation probabilities in a later analysis came from a VDJ recombination model fitted to out-of-frame rearrangements, and those results were checked against IGoR. In a later analysis, TCR-TCR, TCR-HLA and TCR-CMV co-occurrence was scored with hypergeometric tests, and a repertoire-size bias correction was applied to TCR pairs. In a later analysis, false discovery rates were estimated by permuting HLA or CMV assignments 20 times. A later analysis grouped co-occurring TCRs with DBSCAN, adding TCRdist sequence similarity when clustering within HLA-allele-positive subsets. Repertoires with fewer than 30,000 or more than 120,000 public chains, plus five repertoires with anomalous nucleotide sharing, were excluded from co-occurrence clustering. The clones in this table, taken by TCRdb from immuneACCESS, are in-frame only. Not every clone is retained; where verified, under half of the shortfall comes from an unresolved V gene, and the cause of the rest is unknown. The D gene and trimming were derived from the DNA, and the V and J assignments and clone size from that table. The sample includes some 170,000 clones, with 70% to 90% observed a single time. 6% to 9% of the sample is held by the ten biggest clonotypes.

The CDR3 holds 17 amino acids from the cysteine to the phenylalanine. The kept DNA is CDR3 alone, 51 bases in frame from the first base. V is pruned by 8 bases and J by 0 bases, leaving 7 bases of the junction without a gene match. For CDR1 and CDR2, the germline V gene (reference sequence) lists MNHEY and SMNVEV. This TCR derives from a woman aged 25 to 45 in good health and CMV-seropositive. This receptor chain uses TRBV27 and TRBJ2-1, and TRBD2 matches 13 of the central bases. Sequencing was performed on PBMCs. The sequenced DNA is TGTGCCAGCGGGAGACTAGCGGGGGGTATCTCCTACAATGAGCAGTTCTTC. Its amino acids are CASGRLAGGISYNEQFF.